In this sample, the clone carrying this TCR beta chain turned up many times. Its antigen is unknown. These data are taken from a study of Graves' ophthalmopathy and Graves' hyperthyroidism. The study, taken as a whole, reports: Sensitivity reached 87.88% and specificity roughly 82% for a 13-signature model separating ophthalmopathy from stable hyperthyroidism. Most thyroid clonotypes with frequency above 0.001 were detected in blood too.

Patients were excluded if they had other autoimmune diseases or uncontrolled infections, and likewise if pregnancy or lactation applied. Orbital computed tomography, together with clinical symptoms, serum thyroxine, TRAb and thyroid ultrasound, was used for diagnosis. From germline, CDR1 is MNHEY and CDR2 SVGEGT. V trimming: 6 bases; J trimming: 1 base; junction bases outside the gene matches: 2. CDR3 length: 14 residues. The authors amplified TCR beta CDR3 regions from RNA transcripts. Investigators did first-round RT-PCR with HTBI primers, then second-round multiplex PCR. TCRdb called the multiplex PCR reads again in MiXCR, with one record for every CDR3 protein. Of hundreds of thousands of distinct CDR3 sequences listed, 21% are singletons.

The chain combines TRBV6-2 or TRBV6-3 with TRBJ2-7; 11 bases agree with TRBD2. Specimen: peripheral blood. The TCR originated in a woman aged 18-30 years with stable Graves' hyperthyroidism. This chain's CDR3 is CASRGTSGSYEQYF. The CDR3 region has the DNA TGTGCCAGCAGGGGGACTAGCGGTTCCTACGAGCAGTACTTC.